The entry below gives a single T cell receptor (beta chain) sequence along with its context. Its antigen remains unidentified. Per germline, CDR1 GTSNPN and CDR2 SVGIG (reference sequence). V lost 2 bases and J lost 7; bases outside the gene matches: 11. This CDR3 has 16 residues. The sample belongs to a study of OX40 agonist ivuxolimab in advanced cancers. Data came from immunoSEQ multiplex PCR; TCRdb stores just in-frame clones and leaves some out. Of roughly 77,000 clones in the sample, approximately 89% were seen once. Findings and caveats of the study: Among the lowest levels of clonal expansion were found in partial responders at 0.1-3.0 mg/kg. Specificity for antigen went undetermined in the expanded peripheral T cells.

The V call is TRBV30, the J call TRBJ2-1, with TRBD2 identical over 10 bases. This sequence was found in an adult with an advanced solid tumor such as melanoma, head and neck, liver or kidney cancer. The sample in question was CD4+ or CD8+ T cells sorted from blood, obtained in a trial of the OX40 agonist ivuxolimab. CDR3 bases: TGTGCCTGGAGTAGGGGCTTACTAGCGGGGAATAATGAGCAGTTCTTC. Translating it yields CAWSRGLLAGNNEQFF.